A single sample is the source of the 25 T cell receptor beta chains below, sequenced in a study of shared T cell receptors in the human thymus. Sequencing was performed with immunoSEQ multiplex PCR; in TCRdb, only in-frame clones are kept and a portion is missing. The profile shows 600,000 or so clones, around 87% of them singletons. These data are also associated with another study on human thymus T cells.

Sequences were obtained from thymocytes. The receptor source for this set is a boy less than two years old with a congenital heart defect.

The chain joins TRBV4-1 to TRBJ2-1; 9 positions match TRBD2. CDR1 is MGHRA, CDR2 YSYEKL, per germline. V lost 0 bases to trimming and J lost 10 bases; unmatched junction nucleotides: 22. This CDR3 contains 20 residues. CDR3 DNA: TGCGCCAGCAGCCAAGAGTACCAGCGGGAGGCCTCGACGGCGGACACGGAGCAGTTCTTC. Its translation: CASSQEYQREASTADTEQFF.

The chain is built from TRBV4-3 and TRBJ1-5; a possible D gene is TRBD1 (5 bases). V lost 0 bases, J lost 1 base, and 13 bases lay in between. This CDR3 spans 17 amino acids. Germline-derived CDR1 and CDR2 are LGHNA and YSLEER. CDR3 nucleotides: TGCGCCAGCAGCCAAGATCAAGGGGCGCCGAGCAATCAGCCCCAGCATTTT. Its protein product is CASSQDQGAPSNQPQHF.

The rearrangement joins TRBV30 to TRBJ2-7, with 9 positions matching TRBD2. Trimming removed 3 bases from V and 2 bases from J; junction bases left unmatched: 2. Germline assignment: CDR1 GTSNPN and CDR2 SVGIG (reference sequence). This CDR3 region has 13 residues. The CDR3 reads CAWRIAGAYEQYF. Here the CDR3 DNA reads TGTGCCTGGAGGATAGCGGGGGCCTACGAGCAGTACTTC.

This clone was seen a handful of times. The chain combines TRBV29-1 with TRBJ1-4, with D unclear. The germline V gene encodes CDR1 SQVTM and CDR2 ANQGSEA. The CDR3 spans 11 residues. With 4 bases removed from V and 10 bases from J, the gap between germline ends came to 10 bases. The CDR3 sequence is CSVVVAGKLFF. The DNA for the CDR3 is TGCAGCGTTGTGGTGGCGGGAAAACTGTTTTTT.

The genes are TRBV4-3 and TRBJ1-2; tentative D call: TRBD1 (6 bases). The CDR3 is 14 residues long. Germline CDR1 is LGHNA and CDR2 is YSLEER. The germline V and J ends were trimmed by 4 bases and 0 bases, with 9 bases remaining between them. The CDR3 region has the DNA TGCGCCAGCAGCCCTAAGGGGGCTAACTATGGCTACACCTTC. This translates into CASSPKGANYGYTF.

The chain couples TRBV5-1 to TRBJ2-3; TRBD2 matches at 9 bases. The CDR3 loop spans 15 amino acids. V shed 6 bases and J 4 bases; nucleotides not matched to a gene: 9. CDR1 SGHRS and CDR2 YFSETQ come from the germline V gene. The CDR3 nucleotides are TGCGCCAGCAAGTCTAGCGGGGCCTTCCCAGATACGCAGTATTTT. This encodes CASKSSGAFPDTQYF.

The rearrangement joins TRBV14 to TRBJ2-5, with 10 nucleotides matching TRBD2. CDR3 size: 18 residues. In germline, CDR1 is SGHDN, CDR2 FVKESK. V gave up 1 base and J gave up 5 bases; unmatched junction bases: 13. The CDR3 coding sequence is TGTGCCAGCAGCCAAGCCGGGCTAGCGGGAGCAGTTGGGGAGACCCAGTACTTC. This sequence encodes CASSQAGLAGAVGETQYF. Variable domain in full (rest from reference TRBV14 and TRBJ2-5): EAGVTQFPSHSVIEKGQTVTLRCDPISGHDNLYWYRRVMGKEIKFLLHFVKESKQDESGMPNNRFLAERTGGTYSTLKVQPAELEDSGVYFCASSQAGLAGAVGETQYFGPGTRLLVL.

The rearrangement uses TRBV5-4 and TRBJ2-2; the match to TRBD2 covers 10 bases. This CDR3 has 15 residues. Germline V gene lookup returns CDR1 SGHNT and CDR2 YYREEE (reference sequence). The V gene end was trimmed by 4 bases and the J gene end by 3 bases; junction bases not matched to a gene: 3. The CDR3 reads CASSTGLADTGELFF. CDR3 nucleotides: TGTGCCAGCAGCACTGGACTAGCGGACACCGGGGAGCTGTTTTTT.

This clone is a singleton in its sample. The chain is built from TRBV15 and TRBJ2-7, with a weak D call TRBD2 (6 bases). Germline values: CDR1 LNHNV, CDR2 YYDKDF (reference sequence). The V gene lost 0 bases and the J gene lost 2 bases, with 11 bases spanning the gap. The CDR3 contains 15 residues. The CDR3 DNA reads TGTGCCACCAGCAGAGATTGGAGGGAACCCTACGAGCAGTACTTC. Its translation: CATSRDWREPYEQYF.

This chain uses TRBV4-3 with TRBJ2-7, with D maybe TRBD2 (5 bases). V gave up 0 bases and J gave up 2 bases, with 11 bases separating them. The CDR3 loop spans 15 amino acids. Germline loops: CDR1 LGHNA, CDR2 YSLEER. CDR3 amino acids: CASSQDHRGPYEQYF. The CDR3 nucleotides read TGCGCCAGCAGCCAAGATCACAGAGGGCCCTACGAGCAGTACTTC.

The chain combines TRBV11-2 with TRBJ1-2; D is ambiguous. V was cut by 5 bases and J by 1 base, with 14 bases left in between. Germline V CDR1 and CDR2: SGHAT, FQNNGV. The CDR3 is made up of 15 amino acids. The CDR3: CASSGWVAGNYGYTF. The CDR3 DNA reads as TGTGCCAGCAGCGGGTGGGTCGCGGGTAACTATGGCTACACCTTC.

The V and J genes are TRBV27 and TRBJ1-5; D perhaps matches TRBD1 (5 bases). This CDR3 comprises 16 residues. Per the germline V gene, CDR1 is MNHEY and CDR2 is SMNVEV (reference sequence). V dropped 5 bases and J dropped 4 bases, with 18 bases sitting between them. This CDR3 reads CASSANDRKGNQPQHF. The CDR3 region has the DNA TGTGCCAGCAGTGCAAACGACAGAAAGGGGAATCAGCCCCAGCATTTT.

The rearrangement links TRBV14 to TRBJ2-2, with TRBD2 matching 8 bases. Germline lookup yields CDR1 SGHDN and CDR2 FVKESK. The ends lost 0 bases at V and 6 bases at J; junction bases unmatched: 9. This CDR3 has 17 amino acids. CDR3 nucleotides: TGTGCCAGCAGCCAAGAGAGGGATGGACTAGCCCCCGGGGAGCTGTTTTTT. Translation: CASSQERDGLAPGELFF.

V is TRBV2 and J is TRBJ2-7; D might be TRBD1 (6 bases). Between the trimmed V and J ends, which lost 1 base and 4 bases, there was a span of 8 bases. Germline V gene lookup returns CDR1 SNHLY and CDR2 FYNNEI. The CDR3 loop spans 13 amino acids. CDR3 protein: CASSEGTEYEQYF. The CDR3 DNA sequence: TGTGCCAGCAGTGAAGGGACAGAGTACGAGCAGTACTTC.

The chain uses TRBV27 and TRBJ1-6, with D tentatively TRBD1 (5 bases). There are 17 residues in the CDR3. Germline lookup yields CDR1 MNHEY and CDR2 SMNVEV (reference sequence). Between the trimmed V and J ends, which lost 0 bases and 5 bases, there was a span of 14 bases. This CDR3 reads CASSLSSPDKDNSPLHF. In DNA, the CDR3 is TGTGCCAGCAGTTTATCGAGTCCGGACAAAGATAATTCACCCCTCCACTTT.

This clone appeared once. This rearrangement joins TRBV10-3 to TRBJ1-4; D uncertain. V was pared by 0 bases and J by 4 bases, with 6 bases between. The CDR3 sequence is 14 residues long. The germline V gene has CDR1 ENHRY and CDR2 SYGVKD. The CDR3 is CAISESRFNEKLFF. CDR3 DNA sequence: TGTGCCATCAGTGAGTCGAGGTTTAATGAAAAACTGTTTTTT.

CDR3 DNA: TGTGCCAGCAGTACCGCGGGGTTTGGCCAGGCCAACGTCCTGACTTTC. Residues: CASSTAGFGQANVLTF. The J gene is TRBJ2-6, the V gene TRBV6-6; D possibly corresponds to TRBD2 (6 bases). Trimming stripped 5 bases from V and 6 bases from J, with 17 bases between. CDR3 length equals 16 residues. CDR1 and CDR2 from the germline V gene are MNHNY and SVGAGI (reference sequence).

The J gene is TRBJ1-5, the V gene TRBV10-2, with D hard to call. V was clipped by 4 bases and J by 3 bases, with 13 bases between them. CDR1 and CDR2 from the germline V gene are WSHSY and SAAADI. The CDR3 loop spans 15 amino acids. CDR3 coding DNA: TGCGCCAGCAGTGTCAATAGCCTCAACAATCAGCCCCAGCATTTT. It encodes CASSVNSLNNQPQHF.

The chain joins TRBV5-8 to TRBJ2-1; 11 positions match TRBD2. The J segment lost 6 bases and the V segment lost 3 bases, leaving 5 bases of the junction unmatched. The CDR3 sequence is 15 residues long. Per germline, CDR1 SGHTS and CDR2 YDEGEE. CDR3 DNA: TGTGCCAGCAGCTGGCGTGGGACTAGCGGCAATGAGCAGTTCTTC. Translation: CASSWRGTSGNEQFF.

The V call is TRBV7-3, the J call TRBJ2-5, with 8 bases identical to TRBD1. V lost 5 bases to trimming and J lost 5 bases; unmatched junction nucleotides: 4. The CDR3 contains 13 residues. Germline CDR1 SGHTA, CDR2 FQGTGA. CDR3 region: CASSVDRGETQYF. The CDR3 region has the DNA TGTGCCAGCAGCGTCGACAGGGGTGAGACCCAGTACTTC.

This chain connects TRBV5-1 to TRBJ2-3; 7 bases line up with TRBD2. The CDR3 extends over 17 amino acids. The junction had 19 bases not matched to a gene; V was cut back by 4 bases and J by 8 bases. Germline V gene data show CDR1 as SGHRS and CDR2 as YFSETQ. The DNA for the CDR3 is TGCGCCAGCAGCGCAAAAAACGGACTAGTAACAAGGGTTACGCAGTATTTT. Translated: CASSAKNGLVTRVTQYF. Full variable domain (rest looked up from reference TRBV5-1 and TRBJ2-3): KAGVTQTPRYLIKTRGQQVTLSCSPISGHRSVSWYQQTPGQGLQFLFEYFSETQRNKGNFPGRFSGRQFSNSRSEMNVSTLELGDSALYLCASSAKNGLVTRVTQYFGPGTRLTVL.

V is TRBV5-1 and J is TRBJ2-1; 15 bases are shared with TRBD2. Trimming cost V 4 bases and J 0 bases; bases outside gene matches: 5. The CDR3 spans 18 residues. The germline gives CDR1 SGHRS, CDR2 YFSETQ. The CDR3 reads CASSRGLAGGSSYNEQFF. The CDR3 DNA follows: TGCGCCAGCAGCCGGGGACTAGCGGGGGGAAGCTCCTACAATGAGCAGTTCTTC.

This chain links TRBV12-5 with TRBJ2-7; D perhaps matches TRBD1 (6 bases). CDR1 is LGHNT, CDR2 FRNRAP, per germline. The V and J ends lost 0 bases and 3 bases respectively, with 15 bases between them. The CDR3 sequence is 16 residues long. CDR3 loop: CASGLVSRQGLYEQYF. The CDR3 DNA reads as TGTGCTAGTGGTTTGGTTTCTAGGCAGGGGCTCTACGAGCAGTACTTC.

The rearrangement uses TRBV9 and TRBJ2-1; TRBD2 might be the D (7 bases). V was cut by 3 bases and J by 6 bases, with 22 bases left in between. This CDR3 has 17 residues. Germline V lookup: CDR1 SGDLS, CDR2 YYNGEE. CDR3 in amino acids: CASSDTQWGGRVNEQFF. The CDR3 region has the DNA TGTGCCAGCAGCGATACTCAGTGGGGGGGCAGGGTCAATGAGCAGTTCTTC.

This clone showed up just once. The chain couples TRBV5-3 to TRBJ2-7, with TRBD2 as a possible D gene (7 bases). TRBV5-3 is an open reading frame, and its role is uncertain. V was clipped by 6 bases and J by 4 bases, with 35 bases between them. The CDR3 covers 20 residues. This CDR3 is CARIRARRAGAPAGEYEQYF. The CDR3 DNA is TGTGCCAGAATTAGGGCAAGAAGGGCGGGGGCCCCCGCTGGAGAGTACGAGCAGTACTTC.